One sample yielded the 28 T cell receptor beta chains listed below, sequenced in a study of spatial heterogeneity in lung cancer. TCRdb reanalysed the 5' RACE reads using MiXCR and keeps one entry per CDR3 protein. Of roughly 48,000 distinct CDR3 sequences in the sample, roughly 5% were seen once. As to time point: sample taken at primary tumor resection. The source was PBMCs, collected at surgery. These receptors were collected from a male donor with early-stage non-small cell lung cancer.

The J gene is TRBJ2-3, the V gene TRBV12-3 or TRBV12-4; 9 nucleotides match TRBD2. Unmatched junction bases numbered 6, after V lost 6 bases and J lost 2 bases. CDR3 length: 15 amino acids. CDR3 sequence: CASRLSGGSTDTQYF. The CDR3 coding sequence is TGTGCCAGCAGGCTTAGCGGGGGATCCACAGATACGCAGTATTTT.

This clonotype was seen at least ten times. The chain uses TRBV20-1 and TRBJ2-1; 10 bases map to TRBD2. In germline, CDR1 is DFQATT, CDR2 SNEGSKA (reference sequence). The V and J ends lost 3 bases and 5 bases, in that order; junction bases with no gene match: 7. This CDR3 comprises 15 residues. The DNA of the CDR3 is TGCAGTGCTAGGTTTAGCGGGAGGAACAACAATGAGCAGTTCTTC. Translation: CSARFSGRNNNEQFF.

This clonotype was recorded a few times. V usage is TRBV27 and J usage is TRBJ1-2, with 9 bases that match TRBD1. The CDR3 is 16 amino acids. The V gene's germline CDR1 is MNHEY and CDR2 SMNVEV (reference sequence). V was pared by 5 bases and J by 4 bases, with 11 bases of the junction left unmatched. The CDR3 reads CASSPDRGYDIYGYTF. The CDR3 coding sequence is TGTGCCAGCAGTCCTGACAGGGGGTATGATATCTATGGCTACACCTTC.

Ten or more counts support this clonotype. The gene calls are TRBV12-3 or TRBV12-4 and TRBJ2-6, with D perhaps matching TRBD1 (6 bases). Trimming removed 5 bases at V and 2 bases at J, with 10 bases between. The CDR3 runs to 15 residues. The DNA for the CDR3 is TGTGCCAGCAGTGAAGAGGGGGCTGGGGCCAACGTCCTGACTTTC. Protein: CASSEEGAGANVLTF.

This clonotype was counted only a few times. The chain combines TRBV5-5 with TRBJ2-3; D is perhaps TRBD2 (5 bases). CDR3 length: 13 amino acids. Germline loops: CDR1 SGHKS, CDR2 YYEKEE (reference sequence). V lost 4 bases, J lost 6 bases, and 12 bases lay in between. The CDR3 sequence is CASSQLVSDTQYF. The CDR3 region has the DNA TGTGCCAGCAGCCAACTAGTTTCTGATACGCAGTATTTT. Based on the CDR3 plus reference TRBV5-5 and TRBJ2-3, the full variable domain is DAGVTQSPTHLIKTRGQQVTLRCSPISGHKSVSWYQQVLGQGPQFIFQYYEKEERGRGNFPDRFSARQFPNYSSELNVNALLLGDSALYLCASSQLVSDTQYFGPGTRLTVL.

This clonotype was counted at least ten times. The gene calls are TRBV4-1 and TRBJ2-3, with 14 positions matching TRBD2. CDR1 is MGHRA, CDR2 YSYEKL, per germline. The CDR3 extends over 17 amino acids. With 2 bases clipped from V and 5 bases from J, the junction kept 6 bases outside the gene matches. The CDR3 spells CASSQPRLAGGRDTQYF. The CDR3 region has the DNA TGCGCCAGCAGCCAACCCAGACTAGCGGGAGGGAGAGATACGCAGTATTTT.

This clonotype has ten or more counts. V and J are TRBV7-2 and TRBJ2-3; either TRBD1 or TRBD2 may fit D (6 bases each). Germline V lookup: CDR1 SGHTA, CDR2 FQGNSA. Trimming left V 5 bases short and J 0 bases short, with 15 bases between. The CDR3 consists of 16 residues. The CDR3 protein is CASSALGGGSTDTQYF. The CDR3, as DNA: TGTGCCAGCAGCGCCTTGGGGGGCGGCAGCACAGATACGCAGTATTTT. The full variable domain, rest sourced from reference TRBV7-2 and TRBJ2-3, is GAGVSQSPSNKVTEKGKDVELRCDPISGHTALYWYRQSLGQGLEFLIYFQGNSAPDKSGLPSDRFSAERTGGSVSTLTIQRTQQEDSAVYLCASSALGGGSTDTQYFGPGTRLTVL.

This clonotype has at least ten counts. The chain is built from TRBV10-3 and TRBJ2-7; 8 positions agree with TRBD1. Germline V gene sequence: CDR1 ENHRY, CDR2 SYGVKD. V lost 7 bases and J lost 5; bases outside the gene matches: 10. This CDR3 is 14 amino acids long. CDR3 protein: CAITGTGQVNEQYF. CDR3 coding DNA: TGTGCCATCACGGGAACGGGACAGGTCAACGAGCAGTACTTC.

There are many counts of this clonotype. The chain employs TRBV30 and TRBJ2-3; 8 nucleotides align to TRBD2. This CDR3 contains 14 residues. Trimming took 0 bases from V and 4 from J; bases not matched to a gene: 3. From germline, CDR1 is GTSNPN and CDR2 SVGIG (reference sequence). This CDR3 reads CAWSVLGRADTQYF. The CDR3 DNA follows: TGTGCCTGGAGTGTACTCGGGAGGGCAGATACGCAGTATTTT.

Note on this clonotype: A much larger clone differs by one base, so this may be a read error. This chain links TRBV11-2 with TRBJ2-7; D gene uncertain. Germline V gene lookup returns CDR1 SGHAT and CDR2 FQNNGV. This CDR3 spans 13 amino acids. CDR3 DNA sequence: TGTACCAGCAGCCGTACAGTCGGGTACGAGCAGTACTTC. Its protein product is CTSSRTVGYEQYF.

This clonotype has only a few counts. The rearrangement links TRBV5-8 to TRBJ2-7, with TRBD2 matching 8 bases. The germline V gene encodes CDR1 SGHTS and CDR2 YDEGEE. The CDR3 spans 15 residues. J was trimmed by 5 bases and V by 2 bases; bases with no gene match: 9. CDR3 region: CASSFTGGPGDEQYF. Here the CDR3 DNA reads TGTGCCAGCAGCTTCACGGGAGGGCCTGGGGACGAGCAGTACTTC.

This clonotype has a count of ten or more. V usage is TRBV7-6 and J usage is TRBJ2-1; TRBD2 agrees at 11 bases. Germline values: CDR1 SGHVS, CDR2 FNYEAQ. The CDR3 is 15 amino acids. Trimming took 5 bases from V and 5 from J; bases not matched to a gene: 5. CDR3 nucleotide sequence: TGTGCCAGCAGCCGGGGACTAGCGGATAACAATGAGCAGTTCTTC. This gives the protein CASSRGLADNNEQFF. The full variable domain, in which reference TRBV7-6 and TRBJ2-1 provide the parts outside the CDR3, is GAGVSQSPRYKVTKRGQDVALRCDPISGHVSLYWYRQALGQGPEFLTYFNYEAQQDKSGLPNDRFSAERPEGSISTLTIQRTEQRDSAMYRCASSRGLADNNEQFFGPGTRLTVL.

The table lists this clonotype with many counts. This sequence joins TRBV7-2 and TRBJ2-7; D not certain. Trimming cost V 5 bases and J 3 bases, with 11 bases left between them. Germline-derived CDR1 and CDR2 are SGHTA and FQGNSA. The CDR3 has 13 amino acids. Here the CDR3 reads CASSPDGFYEQYF. CDR3 in DNA: TGTGCCAGCAGCCCGGACGGGTTCTACGAGCAGTACTTC.

The rearrangement joins TRBV30 to TRBJ2-2; 10 bases align to TRBD2. Trimming took 3 bases from V and 9 from J; bases not matched to a gene: 13. Germline CDR1 reads GTSNPN; CDR2 reads SVGIG (reference sequence). The CDR3 contains 16 residues. The CDR3 coding sequence is TGTGCCTGGAGACTGACTGAGCGGGAGGGCCACCGGGAGCTGTTTTTT. Translating it yields CAWRLTEREGHRELFF.

The sample holds many counts of this clonotype. The chain recombines TRBV7-2 with TRBJ2-2; D not certain. The V gene's germline CDR1 is SGHTA and CDR2 FQGNSA. The germline V and J ends were trimmed by 4 bases and 4 bases, with 10 bases remaining between them. CDR3 length: 14 amino acids. As DNA, the CDR3 is TGTGCCAGCAGCTCCATTCGAACCACCGGGGAGCTGTTTTTT. Translation: CASSSIRTTGELFF.

This clonotype was seen at least ten times. This rearrangement joins TRBV5-6 to TRBJ1-1; D gene unclear. V was pared by 4 bases and J by 2 bases, with 18 bases between. CDR1 SGHDT and CDR2 YYEEEE come from the germline V gene. CDR3 length equals 16 residues. The CDR3 spells CASSPVGRIDNTEAFF. DNA for the CDR3: TGTGCCAGCAGCCCGGTCGGACGGATCGACAACACTGAAGCTTTCTTT.

The rearrangement uses TRBV7-2 and TRBJ1-6, with a possible D match to TRBD1 (6 bases). This CDR3 has 15 amino acids. The V end lost 5 bases, the J end lost 6 bases, and 14 bases lay between the germline ends. CDR1 and CDR2 from the germline V gene are SGHTA and FQGNSA. The CDR3 region is CASSQRQDGNSPLHF. The CDR3 DNA is TGTGCCAGCAGCCAAAGACAGGATGGTAATTCACCCCTCCACTTT.

This clonotype was recorded at least ten times. The rearrangement uses TRBV12-5 and TRBJ1-3; D perhaps matches TRBD1 (5 bases). The V gene lost 6 bases and the J gene lost 2 bases, with 8 bases spanning the gap. Per the germline V gene, CDR1 is LGHNT and CDR2 is FRNRAP. The CDR3 has 13 residues. CDR3 in amino acids: CASGGTTGNTIYF. CDR3 coding DNA: TGTGCTAGTGGGGGGACTACTGGAAACACCATATATTTT.

This clonotype came up many times. The V and J genes are TRBV12-5 and TRBJ2-1, with no clear D. Looked up from germline, CDR1 is LGHNT and CDR2 is FRNRAP. The length of the CDR3 is 16 residues. V lost 5 bases and J lost 0, with 14 bases in between. The CDR3 DNA sequence: TGTGCTAGTGGTCCGTCGCTCACCTACTCCTACAATGAGCAGTTCTTC. Encoded protein: CASGPSLTYSYNEQFF.

This clonotype was seen many times. The chain couples TRBV7-9 to TRBJ1-3, with unresolved D. Germline V gene data show CDR1 as SEHNR and CDR2 as FQNEAQ (reference sequence). Trimming removed 4 bases at V and 4 bases at J, with 8 bases between. The length of the CDR3 is 13 residues. CDR3 sequence: CASSSGEGNTIYF. DNA for the CDR3: TGTGCCAGCAGCTCAGGAGAAGGAAACACCATATATTTT.

The sample holds many counts of this clonotype. The chain employs TRBV4-1 and TRBJ1-5; D is unclear. Trimming removed 1 base from V and 0 bases from J, with 7 bases in between. This CDR3 region has 15 residues. Germline V lookup: CDR1 MGHRA, CDR2 YSYEKL. The CDR3, as DNA: TGCGCCAGCAGCCAAGTCAGAGATAGCAATCAGCCCCAGCATTTT. Its translation: CASSQVRDSNQPQHF.

This clonotype has just a few counts. The chain joins TRBV9 to TRBJ2-7; D might be TRBD2 (5 bases). The germline gives CDR1 SGDLS, CDR2 YYNGEE. CDR3 length equals 14 residues. The V and J ends lost 0 bases and 1 base respectively, with 8 bases between them. CDR3 DNA: TGTGCCAGCAGCGTAGAGGGAGCGTCCTACGAGCAGTACTTC. Protein: CASSVEGASYEQYF.

This clonotype was detected many times. The chain recombines TRBV29-1 with TRBJ2-4, with 8 bases that match TRBD2. J was trimmed by 3 bases and V by 6 bases; bases with no gene match: 4. Germline V gives CDR1 SQVTM, CDR2 ANQGSEA. This CDR3 contains 13 residues. CDR3 loop: CSVSGSGKNIQYF. Here the CDR3 DNA reads TGCAGCGTAAGCGGGAGCGGCAAAAACATTCAGTACTTC.

The sample holds many counts of this clonotype. The J gene is TRBJ2-3, the V gene TRBV20-1; D remains unclear. The germline CDR1 and CDR2 sequences are DFQATT and SNEGSKA (reference sequence). V gave up 5 bases and J gave up 1 base, with 16 bases separating them. CDR3 length equals 15 residues. The DNA of the CDR3 is TGCAGTGCTGGAACTCTAAGGTGGGGCACAGATACGCAGTATTTT. This codes for CSAGTLRWGTDTQYF.

The V and J genes are TRBV20-1 and TRBJ1-6, with TRBD1 identical over 8 bases. The CDR3 spans 14 residues. Germline trimming cut 5 bases from V and 4 bases from J; bases unmatched to any gene: 4. Germline V gene lookup returns CDR1 DFQATT and CDR2 SNEGSKA (reference sequence). The CDR3: CSAPTGGYNSPLHF. CDR3 nucleotides: TGCAGTGCTCCAACAGGGGGTTATAATTCACCCCTCCACTTT.

Comment on this clonotype: A single base separates this from a much larger clone, so it may be a read error. The CDR3 carries no conserved terminal phenylalanine or tryptophan, so it likely arises from a read error. V gene TRBV6-5 combines with J gene TRBJ2-6, with 10 positions matching TRBD1. Per the germline V gene, CDR1 is MNHEY and CDR2 is SVGAGI. CDR3 length: 21 amino acids. J gave up 0 bases and V 0 bases, and 11 bases lay outside the gene matches. CDR3 nucleotide sequence: TGTGCCAGCAGTTACTCCGCTGCTGGGACAGGGGTCCTCTCTGGGGCCAACGTCCTGACTTAC. Protein: CASSYSAAGTGVLSGANVLTY.

This clonotype was detected ten times or more. The rearrangement joins TRBV20-1 to TRBJ1-4; 9 bases align to TRBD1. The CDR3 extends over 14 amino acids. Germline CDR1 and CDR2: DFQATT and SNEGSKA (reference sequence). V gave up 2 bases and J gave up 8 bases; unmatched junction bases: 6. The CDR3 sequence is CSARRTGVEEKLFF. The DNA of the CDR3 is TGCAGTGCTAGACGGACAGGGGTCGAGGAAAAACTGTTTTTT.

At least ten counts were recorded for this clonotype. The chain carries TRBV3-1 and TRBJ2-7; D call uncertain. V was pared by 0 bases and J by 3 bases, with 6 bases between. The CDR3 has 13 amino acids. The germline CDR1 and CDR2 sequences are LGHDT and YNNKEL (reference sequence). The CDR3 loop is CASSQEVFYEQYF. For the CDR3, the DNA is TGTGCCAGCAGCCAAGAAGTCTTCTACGAGCAGTACTTC.